The source of this TCR beta chain is a study of T-cell reconstitution after alpha-beta-depleted transplantation in children. Turning to this clonotype: Its antigen remains unidentified.

Unique molecular identifiers were incorporated during preparation of the TCRbeta library. Each CDR3 protein is one row after TCRdb ran MiXCR on the PCR reads. The table records about 310,000 distinct CDR3 sequences, approximately 23% of them present only once. Study observations and caveats: By about two months after transplant, alpha-beta T cells reportedly arose from several hundred graft clones that had expanded. Surviving recipient T cells and intrathymic progenitors accounted for some patients' high TCRbeta diversity at day 60. Newly produced T cells mostly provided counts and TCRbeta diversity after one year, as hyperexpanded clones declined.

The origin of this receptor is a male patient younger than 18 who had a stem cell transplant for acute lymphoblastic leukemia, so the T cells may come from the graft donor. The sample consisted of PBMCs, mostly from graft donor cells, taken 180 days after TCRalphabeta/CD19-depleted stem cell transplant.

The CDR3 reads CASSWPRGTGRYEQYF. The CDR3 region has the DNA TGCGCCAGCAGCTGGCCGCGGGGGACAGGGCGCTACGAGCAGTACTTC. The rearrangement joins TRBV5-1 to TRBJ2-7, with TRBD1 matching 9 bases. CDR1 and CDR2 from the germline V gene are SGHRS and YFSETQ. Losses at the gene ends were 3 bases for V and 3 bases for J; bases not matched to a gene: 10. This CDR3 spans 16 amino acids.